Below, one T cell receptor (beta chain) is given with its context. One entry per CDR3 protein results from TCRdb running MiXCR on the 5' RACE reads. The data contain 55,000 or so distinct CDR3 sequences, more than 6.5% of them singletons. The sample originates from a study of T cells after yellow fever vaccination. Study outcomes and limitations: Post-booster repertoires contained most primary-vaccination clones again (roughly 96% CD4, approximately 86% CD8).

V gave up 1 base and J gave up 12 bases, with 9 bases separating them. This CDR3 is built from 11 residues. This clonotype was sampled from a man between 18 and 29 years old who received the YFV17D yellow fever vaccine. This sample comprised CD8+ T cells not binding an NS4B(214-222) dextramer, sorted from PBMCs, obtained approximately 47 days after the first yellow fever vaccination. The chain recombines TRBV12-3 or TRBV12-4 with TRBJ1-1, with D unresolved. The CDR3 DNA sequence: TGTGCCAGCAGTTTAGGGAAGGGAACTTTCTTT. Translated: CASSLGKGTFF.